Detailed here is one T cell receptor (beta chain). The sample comes from a study of blood T cell repertoires in COVID-19. Germline CDR1 is SGHDT and CDR2 is YYEEEE. V lost 1 base and J lost 5, with 10 bases in between. CDR3 length equals 14 residues. Using immunoSEQ multiplex PCR, the repertoire was profiled, and TCRdb retains in-frame clones only, with some absent. The sample consists of around 290,000 clones, around 90% of them appearing once. Sequencing was performed on PBMCs or T cells enriched from blood (not recorded which). The V and J genes are TRBV5-6 and TRBJ1-5; possible D gene TRBD1, 5 bases. This TCR came from a woman aged 40 to 50 who had recovered from COVID-19. The CDR3 spells CASSLSGGHQPQHF. CDR3 DNA sequence: TGTGCCAGCAGCTTGTCGGGGGGTCATCAGCCCCAGCATTTT.